This TCR beta chain was identified in a study of T cells in Graves' hyperthyroidism and ophthalmopathy. Amplification targeted TCR beta CDR3 regions from RNA transcripts. RT-PCR in the first round (using the HTBI primer set) targeted the TCR CDR3. TCRdb re-called the multiplex PCR reads with MiXCR, one entry per CDR3 protein. The repertoire holds a few hundred thousand distinct CDR3 sequences, with 25% as singletons. The sample holds a few counts of this clonotype. The CDR3 has 16 residues. J was trimmed by 0 bases and V by 4 bases; bases with no gene match: 7. From germline, CDR1 is SGHRS and CDR2 YFSETQ.

The TCR was taken from a middle-aged man with Graves' hyperthyroidism. This chain joins TRBV5-1 and TRBJ2-1; 7 positions agree with TRBD2. Sequencing was done on a sample of blood. In DNA form, the CDR3 reads TGCGCCAGCAGCGCCGGGACTACCCCCTCCTACAATGAGCAGTTCTTC. As protein: CASSAGTTPSYNEQFF. Full variable domain (outside the CDR3, taken from reference TRBV5-1 and TRBJ2-1): KAGVTQTPRYLIKTRGQQVTLSCSPISGHRSVSWYQQTPGQGLQFLFEYFSETQRNKGNFPGRFSGRQFSNSRSEMNVSTLELGDSALYLCASSAGTTPSYNEQFFGPGTRLTVL.